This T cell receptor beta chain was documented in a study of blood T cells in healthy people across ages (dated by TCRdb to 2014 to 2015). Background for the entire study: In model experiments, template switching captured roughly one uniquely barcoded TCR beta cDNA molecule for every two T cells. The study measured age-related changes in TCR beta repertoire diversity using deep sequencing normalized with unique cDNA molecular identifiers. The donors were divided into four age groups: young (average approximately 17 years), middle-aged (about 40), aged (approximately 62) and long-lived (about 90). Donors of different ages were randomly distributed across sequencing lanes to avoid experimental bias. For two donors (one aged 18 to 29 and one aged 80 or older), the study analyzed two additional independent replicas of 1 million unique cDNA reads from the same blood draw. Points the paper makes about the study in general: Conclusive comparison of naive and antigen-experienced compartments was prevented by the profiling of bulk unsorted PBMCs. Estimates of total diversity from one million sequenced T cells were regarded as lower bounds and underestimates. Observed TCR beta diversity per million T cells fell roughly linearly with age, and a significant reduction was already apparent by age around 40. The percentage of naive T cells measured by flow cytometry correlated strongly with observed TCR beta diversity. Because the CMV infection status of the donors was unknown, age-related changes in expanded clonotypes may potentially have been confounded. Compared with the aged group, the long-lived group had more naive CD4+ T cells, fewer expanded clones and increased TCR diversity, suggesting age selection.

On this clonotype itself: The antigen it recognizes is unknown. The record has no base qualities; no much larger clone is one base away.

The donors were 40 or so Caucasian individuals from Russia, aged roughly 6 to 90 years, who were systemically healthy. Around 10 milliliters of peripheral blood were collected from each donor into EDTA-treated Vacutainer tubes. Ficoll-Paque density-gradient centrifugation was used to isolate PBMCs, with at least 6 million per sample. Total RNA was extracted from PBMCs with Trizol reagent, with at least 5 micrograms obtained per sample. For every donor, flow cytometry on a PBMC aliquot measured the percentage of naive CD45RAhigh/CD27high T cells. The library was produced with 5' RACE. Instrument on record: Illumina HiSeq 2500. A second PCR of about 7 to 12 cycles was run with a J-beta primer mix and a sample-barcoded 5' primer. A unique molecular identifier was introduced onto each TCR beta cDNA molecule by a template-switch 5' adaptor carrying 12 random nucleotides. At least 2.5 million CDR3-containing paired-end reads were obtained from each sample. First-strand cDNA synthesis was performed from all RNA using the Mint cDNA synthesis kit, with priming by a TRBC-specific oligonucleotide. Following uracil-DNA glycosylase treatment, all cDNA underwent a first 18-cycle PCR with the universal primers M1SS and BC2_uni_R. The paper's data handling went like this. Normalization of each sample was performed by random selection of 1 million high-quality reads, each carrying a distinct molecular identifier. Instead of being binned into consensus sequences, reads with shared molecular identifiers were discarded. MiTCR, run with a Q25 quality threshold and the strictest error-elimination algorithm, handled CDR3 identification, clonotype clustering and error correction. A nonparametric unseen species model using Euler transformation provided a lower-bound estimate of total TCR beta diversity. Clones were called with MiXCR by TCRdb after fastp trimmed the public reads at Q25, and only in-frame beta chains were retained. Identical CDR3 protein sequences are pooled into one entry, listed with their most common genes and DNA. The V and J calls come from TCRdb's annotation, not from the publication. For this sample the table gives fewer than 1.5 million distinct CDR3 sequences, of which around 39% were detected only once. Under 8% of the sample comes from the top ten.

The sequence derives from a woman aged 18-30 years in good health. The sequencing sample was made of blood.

The CDR3 in this case is CASSSRDPSVTQYF. At the DNA level, the sequence is TGTGCCAGCAGTTCCCGGGACCCCTCAGTGACGCAGTATTTT. The V and J segments used are TRBV5-4 and TRBJ2-3; the D element might be TRBD1 or TRBD2, as each aligns at 5 bases. Taken from cysteine to phenylalanine, the CDR3 has 14 residues. Solely the CDR3 DNA is kept, with 42 bases framed from the first base. The germline V gene (reference sequence) supplies CDR1 SGHNT and CDR2 YYREEE. V loses 5 bases, J loses 9 bases, and the germline ends lie 19 bases apart.